The 16 T cell receptor beta chains presented below share a single source sample, sequenced in a study of cytomegalovirus exposure and HLA in healthy donors. Researchers ran the PCR with 60 Vbeta and 13 Jbeta primers. TCRdb keeps only in-frame clones here, not all; method: immunoSEQ multiplex PCR. The sample carries around 100,000 clones, 67% recorded once. Sequencing was performed on PBMCs. These receptors were obtained from a man between 18 and 35 years old in good health and CMV-seropositive.

This clone was seen only a few times. The V and J genes are TRBV19 and TRBJ1-3, with unresolved D. In germline, CDR1 is LNHDA, CDR2 SQIVND (reference sequence). This CDR3 spans 16 amino acids. V was clipped by 2 bases and J by 2 bases, with 13 bases between them. CDR3 in DNA: TGTGCCAGTAGTATACCCGGGTCTCGGACTGGAAACACCATATATTTT. Protein: CASSIPGSRTGNTIYF. Variable domain in full (rest from reference TRBV19 and TRBJ1-3): DGGITQSPKYLFRKEGQNVTLSCEQNLNHDAMYWYRQDPGQGLRLIYYSQIVNDFQKGDIAEGYSVSREKKESFPLTVTSAQKNPTAFYLCASSIPGSRTGNTIYFGEGSWLTVV.

The gene calls are TRBV5-4 and TRBJ2-5; TRBD1 might be the D (5 bases). CDR1 and CDR2 from the germline V gene are SGHNT and YYREEE (reference sequence). The CDR3 contains 13 residues. Trimming stripped 3 bases from V and 2 bases from J, with 8 bases between. In DNA form, the CDR3 reads TGTGCCAGCAGCTGGGCAGGGCAAGAGACCCAGTACTTC. Residues: CASSWAGQETQYF. The variable domain in full, completed from reference TRBV5-4 and TRBJ2-5, reads ETGVTQSPTHLIKTRGQQVTLRCSSQSGHNTVSWYQQALGQGPQFIFQYYREEENGRGNFPPRFSGLQFPNYSSELNVNALELDDSALYLCASSWAGQETQYFGPGTRLLVL.

The chain is built from TRBV5-1 and TRBJ1-2, with 9 nucleotides matching TRBD1. The CDR3 has 15 residues. Germline CDR1 is SGHRS and CDR2 is YFSETQ. Unmatched junction bases numbered 9, after V lost 7 bases and J lost 2 bases. The CDR3 here is CASGGQGFFNYGYTF. The CDR3 DNA is TGCGCCAGCGGGGGACAGGGTTTCTTCAACTATGGCTACACCTTC.

V is TRBV6-6 and J is TRBJ2-7, with D perhaps TRBD1 (5 bases). V dropped 2 bases and J dropped 2 bases, with 10 bases sitting between them. This CDR3 comprises 14 residues. Germline-derived CDR1 and CDR2 are MNHNY and SVGAGI (reference sequence). In DNA, the CDR3 is TGTGCCAGCAGTTACCTAGGGGTAACCTACGAGCAGTACTTC. It yields the protein CASSYLGVTYEQYF.

The rearrangement links TRBV5-1 to TRBJ1-6; D may be TRBD1 (5 bases). The CDR3 has 14 amino acids. Germline V gene sequence: CDR1 SGHRS, CDR2 YFSETQ. Trimming removed 2 bases at V and 5 bases at J, with 8 bases between. This chain's CDR3 is CASSFRTNNSPLHF. CDR3 in DNA: TGCGCCAGCAGCTTTAGGACAAATAATTCACCCCTCCACTTT. The full variable domain, completed using reference TRBV5-1 and TRBJ1-6, is KAGVTQTPRYLIKTRGQQVTLSCSPISGHRSVSWYQQTPGQGLQFLFEYFSETQRNKGNFPGRFSGRQFSNSRSEMNVSTLELGDSALYLCASSFRTNNSPLHFGNGTRLTVT.

V gene TRBV19 combines with J gene TRBJ1-5, with D possibly matching TRBD1 (5 bases). The CDR3 extends over 17 amino acids. V was clipped by 5 bases and J by 0 bases, with 17 bases between them. The V gene's germline CDR1 is LNHDA and CDR2 SQIVND (reference sequence). CDR3 DNA sequence: TGTGCCAGTAGTGCGGACCGGGGGGAATATAGCAATCAGCCCCAGCATTTT. Protein sequence: CASSADRGEYSNQPQHF.

V usage is TRBV18 and J usage is TRBJ2-3; no definite D call. The CDR3 has 14 residues. Trimming removed 4 bases at V and 3 bases at J, with 11 bases between. CDR1 and CDR2 from the germline V gene are KGHSH and LQKENI. CDR3 nucleotide sequence: TGTGCCAGCTCACGTCAGGAAACGACAGATACGCAGTATTTT. Protein sequence: CASSRQETTDTQYF.

The rearrangement uses TRBV5-5 and TRBJ1-2, with D uncertain. The CDR3 covers 12 residues. Germline V gene data show CDR1 as SGHKS and CDR2 as YYEKEE (reference sequence). Trimming shortened V by 7 bases and J by 1 base, and 8 bases separated the two germline ends. This CDR3 is CASSRNNYGYTF. In DNA form, the CDR3 reads TGTGCCAGCTCGAGGAATAACTATGGCTACACCTTC. Using reference TRBV5-5 and TRBJ1-2 for the parts outside the CDR3, the full variable domain is DAGVTQSPTHLIKTRGQQVTLRCSPISGHKSVSWYQQVLGQGPQFIFQYYEKEERGRGNFPDRFSARQFPNYSSELNVNALLLGDSALYLCASSRNNYGYTFGSGTRLTVV.

This chain links TRBV28 with TRBJ1-2, with D maybe TRBD1 (6 bases). CDR1 and CDR2 (germline): MDHEN, SYDVKM. Trimming removed 2 bases at V and 5 bases at J, with 9 bases between. CDR3 size: 13 residues. CDR3: CASSLRQAYGYTF. CDR3 DNA: TGTGCCAGCAGTTTAAGACAGGCTTATGGCTACACCTTC.

Comments on this clone: In the same sample, other DNA sequences code for this CDR3. The rearrangement uses TRBV6-5 and TRBJ1-3; 9 nucleotides match TRBD1. This CDR3 spans 14 amino acids. CDR1 and CDR2 from the germline V gene are MNHEY and SVGAGI. V trimming: 3 bases; J trimming: 4 bases; junction bases outside the gene matches: 1. CDR3 DNA: TGTGCCAGCAGTTATGGGACAGGGGGAAACACCATATATTTT. This sequence encodes CASSYGTGGNTIYF.

The chain uses TRBV4-2 and TRBJ2-4; D may be TRBD2 (6 bases). Per the germline V gene, CDR1 is LGHNA and CDR2 is YNFKEQ. Trimming cost V 2 bases and J 8 bases, with 13 bases left between them. CDR3 length equals 14 residues. The CDR3 bases are TGTGCCAGCAGCCAAATGGCTGGGAGGTACATTCAGTACTTC. This sequence encodes CASSQMAGRYIQYF.

This rearrangement joins TRBV6-5 to TRBJ2-3; D may be TRBD2 (6 bases). This CDR3 has 11 amino acids. CDR1 MNHEY and CDR2 SVGAGI come from the germline V gene. With 8 bases removed from V and 4 bases from J, the gap between germline ends came to 7 bases. The CDR3 DNA follows: TGTGCCAGCCGGAGGGCAGATACGCAGTATTTT. It yields the protein CASRRADTQYF.

The rearrangement joins TRBV6-1 to TRBJ2-3; 10 positions agree with TRBD2. Per the germline V gene, CDR1 is MNHNS and CDR2 is SASEGT. The trim removed 7 bases at V and 1 base at J, leaving 5 bases unmatched. The CDR3 has 15 amino acids. The CDR3 DNA sequence: TGTGCCAGCAAGTCTAGCGGGGGCGGCACAGATACGCAGTATTTT. Its protein is CASKSSGGGTDTQYF.

The V gene is TRBV27, the J gene TRBJ1-2; 7 bases match TRBD1. V dropped 0 bases and J dropped 7; count of bases not matched to a gene: 5. Per germline, CDR1 MNHEY and CDR2 SMNVEV (reference sequence). The CDR3 is made up of 14 amino acids. The CDR3 here is CASSLSWDRRGYTF. The CDR3 DNA reads TGTGCCAGCAGTTTATCGTGGGACAGACGTGGCTACACCTTC.

The chain employs TRBV5-1 and TRBJ1-1; the D is unclear. In germline, CDR1 is SGHRS, CDR2 YFSETQ. The CDR3 contains 13 residues. V was pared by 4 bases and J by 4 bases, with 11 bases between. Here the CDR3 reads CASSDGIGTEAFF. The DNA of the CDR3 is TGCGCCAGCAGCGACGGGATAGGCACTGAAGCTTTCTTT. The variable domain in full, with the rest retrieved from reference TRBV5-1 and TRBJ1-1, is KAGVTQTPRYLIKTRGQQVTLSCSPISGHRSVSWYQQTPGQGLQFLFEYFSETQRNKGNFPGRFSGRQFSNSRSEMNVSTLELGDSALYLCASSDGIGTEAFFGQGTRLTVV.

This chain links TRBV6-5 with TRBJ2-5, with 8 bases identical to TRBD1. CDR1 is MNHEY, CDR2 SVGAGI, per germline. The CDR3 has 14 amino acids. V trimming: 0 bases; J trimming: 5 bases; junction bases outside the gene matches: 2. CDR3 sequence reads: CASSYSTGVETQYF. The CDR3 DNA reads as TGTGCCAGCAGTTACTCGACAGGGGTGGAGACCCAGTACTTC.